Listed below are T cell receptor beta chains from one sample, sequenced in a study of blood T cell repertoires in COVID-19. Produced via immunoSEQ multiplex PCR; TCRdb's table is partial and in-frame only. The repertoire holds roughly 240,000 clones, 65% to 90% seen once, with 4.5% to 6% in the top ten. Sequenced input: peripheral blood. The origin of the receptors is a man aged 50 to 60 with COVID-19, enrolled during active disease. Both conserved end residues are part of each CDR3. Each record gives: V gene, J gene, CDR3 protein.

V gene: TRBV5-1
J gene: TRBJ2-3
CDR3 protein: CASSLVVSGRPDTQYF

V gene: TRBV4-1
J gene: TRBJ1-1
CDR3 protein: CASSQVTGYSEAFF

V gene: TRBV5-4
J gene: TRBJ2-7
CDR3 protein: CASSLVPSGGPLYEQYF

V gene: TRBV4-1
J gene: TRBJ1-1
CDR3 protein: CASSEARDRGEAFF

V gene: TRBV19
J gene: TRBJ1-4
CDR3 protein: CASSMGLRANNEKLFF

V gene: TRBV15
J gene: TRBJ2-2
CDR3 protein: CATSFTNTGELFF

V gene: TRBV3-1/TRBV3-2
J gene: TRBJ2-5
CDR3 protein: CASSRTGTGVAETQYF

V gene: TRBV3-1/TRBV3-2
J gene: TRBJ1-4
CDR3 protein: CASSPPGTNEKLFF

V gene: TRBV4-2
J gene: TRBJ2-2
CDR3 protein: CASSQESGGPPGELFF

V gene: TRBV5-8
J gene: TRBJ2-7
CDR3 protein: CASSKGTESYEQYF

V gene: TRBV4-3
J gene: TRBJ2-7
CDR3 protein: CASSQDLERAGGEQYF

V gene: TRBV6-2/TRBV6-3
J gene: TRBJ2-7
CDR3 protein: CASSSQDRGLFEQYF

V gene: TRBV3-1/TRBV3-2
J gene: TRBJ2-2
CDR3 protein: CASSQRLAGRTGELFF

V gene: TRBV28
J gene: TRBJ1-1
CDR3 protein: CASSLWQGMGDTEAFF

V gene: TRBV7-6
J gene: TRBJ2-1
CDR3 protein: CASSLGSSGGANEQFF

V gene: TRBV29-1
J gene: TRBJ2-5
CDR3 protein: CSDLTGETQYF

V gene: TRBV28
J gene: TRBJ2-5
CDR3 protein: CASHSLWGRQETQYF

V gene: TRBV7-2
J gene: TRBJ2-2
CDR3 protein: CASSLAQGLNTGELFF

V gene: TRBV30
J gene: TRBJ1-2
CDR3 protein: CAWSVRDGYTF

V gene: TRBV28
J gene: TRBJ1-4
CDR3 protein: CASGPGHWVNEKLFF

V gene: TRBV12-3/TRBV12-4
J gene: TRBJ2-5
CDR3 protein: CASTYRGGETQYF

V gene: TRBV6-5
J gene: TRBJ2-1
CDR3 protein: CASSYSVTGSLNEQFF

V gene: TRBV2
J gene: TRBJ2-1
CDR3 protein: CASSEIISAVNEQFF

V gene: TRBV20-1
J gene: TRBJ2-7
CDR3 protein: CSASLLAGREQYF

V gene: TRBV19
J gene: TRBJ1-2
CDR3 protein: CASSIDLRTPYGYTF

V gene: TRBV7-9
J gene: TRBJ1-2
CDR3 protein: CASSLTGDNYGYTF

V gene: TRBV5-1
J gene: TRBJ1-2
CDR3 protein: CASSLYRQADGYTF

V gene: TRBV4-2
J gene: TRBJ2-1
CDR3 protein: CAIRAGGPDNEQFF

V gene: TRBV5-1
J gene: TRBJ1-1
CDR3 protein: CASSLYSLDTEAFF

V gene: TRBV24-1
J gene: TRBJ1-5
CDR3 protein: CATSERQGKGLGQPQHF

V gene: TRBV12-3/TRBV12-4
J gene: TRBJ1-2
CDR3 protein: CASSPLGGTGYTF

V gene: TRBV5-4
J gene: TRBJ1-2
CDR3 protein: CASSIPGQGANYGYTF

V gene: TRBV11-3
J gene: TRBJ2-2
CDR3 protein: CASSFGTVTGELFF

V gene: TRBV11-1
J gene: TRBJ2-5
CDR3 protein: CASSSTGLQETQYF

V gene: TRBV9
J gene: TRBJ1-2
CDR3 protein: CASSVGTGYGYTF

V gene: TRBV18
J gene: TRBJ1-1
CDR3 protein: CASSRNTVKGGSLSLNTEAFF

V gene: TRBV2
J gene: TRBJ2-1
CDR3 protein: CASSVAGAQSYNEQFF

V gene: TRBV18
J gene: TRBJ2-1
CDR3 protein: CASSTGQVNNEQFF

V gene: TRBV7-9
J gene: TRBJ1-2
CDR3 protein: CASSLDRGVRGYTF

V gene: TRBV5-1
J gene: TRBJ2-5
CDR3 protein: CASSPGGGQETQYF

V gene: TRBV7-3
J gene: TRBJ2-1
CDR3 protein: CASRRAGGNNEQFF

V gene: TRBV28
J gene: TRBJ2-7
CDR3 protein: CASSLSRNEQYF

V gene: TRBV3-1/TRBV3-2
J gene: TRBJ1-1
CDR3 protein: CASSRLGGATNTEAFF

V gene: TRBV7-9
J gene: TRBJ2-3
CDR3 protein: CASSLGNPGGRFPDTQYF

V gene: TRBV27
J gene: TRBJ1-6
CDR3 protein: CASSPREGNSPLHF

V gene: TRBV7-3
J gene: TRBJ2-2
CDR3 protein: CASSLLGPGELFF